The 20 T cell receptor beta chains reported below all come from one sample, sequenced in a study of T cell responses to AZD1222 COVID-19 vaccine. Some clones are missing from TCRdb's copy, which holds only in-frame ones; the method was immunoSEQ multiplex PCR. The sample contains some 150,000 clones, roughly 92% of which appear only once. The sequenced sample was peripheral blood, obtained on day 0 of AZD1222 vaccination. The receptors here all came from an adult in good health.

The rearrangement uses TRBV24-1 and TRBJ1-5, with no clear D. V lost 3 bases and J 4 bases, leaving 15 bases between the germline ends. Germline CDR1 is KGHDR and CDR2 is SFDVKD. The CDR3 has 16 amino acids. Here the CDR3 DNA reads TGTGCCACCAGTGATCCCGGTTCGGGTCCGAATCAGCCCCAGCATTTT. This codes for CATSDPGSGPNQPQHF.

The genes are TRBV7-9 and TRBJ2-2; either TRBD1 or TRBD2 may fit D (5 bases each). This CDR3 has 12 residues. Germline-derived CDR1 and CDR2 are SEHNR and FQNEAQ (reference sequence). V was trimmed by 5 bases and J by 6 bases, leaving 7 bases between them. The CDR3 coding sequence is TGTGCCAGCAGCGGGGGTGCCGGGGAGCTGTTTTTT. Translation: CASSGGAGELFF.

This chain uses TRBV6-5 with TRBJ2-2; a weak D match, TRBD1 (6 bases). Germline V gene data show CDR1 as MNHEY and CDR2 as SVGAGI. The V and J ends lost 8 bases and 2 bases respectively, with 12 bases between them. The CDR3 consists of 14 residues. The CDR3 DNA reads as TGTGCCAGCCGAGGACAGTACAACACCGGGGAGCTGTTTTTT. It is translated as CASRGQYNTGELFF.

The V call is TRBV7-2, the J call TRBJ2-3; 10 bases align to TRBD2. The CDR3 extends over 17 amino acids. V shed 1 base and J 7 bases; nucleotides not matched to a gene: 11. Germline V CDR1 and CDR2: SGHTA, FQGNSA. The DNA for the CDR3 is TGTGCCAGCAGCTTAGTACGTAGCGGGGGGAAGCGGAATACGCAGTATTTT. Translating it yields CASSLVRSGGKRNTQYF. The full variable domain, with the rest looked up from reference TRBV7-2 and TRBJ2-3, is GAGVSQSPSNKVTEKGKDVELRCDPISGHTALYWYRQSLGQGLEFLIYFQGNSAPDKSGLPSDRFSAERTGGSVSTLTIQRTQQEDSAVYLCASSLVRSGGKRNTQYFGPGTRLTVL.

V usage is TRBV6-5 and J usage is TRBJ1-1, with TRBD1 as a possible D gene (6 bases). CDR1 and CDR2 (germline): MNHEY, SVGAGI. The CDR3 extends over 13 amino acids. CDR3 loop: CANGGPGNTEAFF. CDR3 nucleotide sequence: TGTGCTAACGGGGGGCCAGGGAACACTGAAGCTTTCTTT.

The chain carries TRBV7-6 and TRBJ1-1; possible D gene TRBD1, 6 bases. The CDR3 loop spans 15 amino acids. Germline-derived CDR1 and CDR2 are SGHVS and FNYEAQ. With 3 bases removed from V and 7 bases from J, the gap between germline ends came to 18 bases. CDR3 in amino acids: CASSFKPTGLSEAFF. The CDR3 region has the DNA TGTGCCAGCAGCTTTAAACCTACAGGGTTGAGTGAAGCTTTCTTT.

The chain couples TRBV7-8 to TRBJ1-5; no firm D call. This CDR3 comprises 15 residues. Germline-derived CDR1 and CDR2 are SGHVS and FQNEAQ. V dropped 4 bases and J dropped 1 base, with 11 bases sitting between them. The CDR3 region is CASSSFSGSNQPQHF. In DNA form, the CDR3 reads TGTGCCAGCAGCTCTTTTTCGGGGAGCAATCAGCCCCAGCATTTT.

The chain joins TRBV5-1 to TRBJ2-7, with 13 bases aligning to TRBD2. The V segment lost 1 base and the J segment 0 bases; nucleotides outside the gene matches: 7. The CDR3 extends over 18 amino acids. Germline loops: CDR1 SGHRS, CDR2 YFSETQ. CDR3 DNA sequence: TGCGCCAGCAGCTTGCTGGGACTAGCGGGGAGCATCTCCTACGAGCAGTACTTC. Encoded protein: CASSLLGLAGSISYEQYF.

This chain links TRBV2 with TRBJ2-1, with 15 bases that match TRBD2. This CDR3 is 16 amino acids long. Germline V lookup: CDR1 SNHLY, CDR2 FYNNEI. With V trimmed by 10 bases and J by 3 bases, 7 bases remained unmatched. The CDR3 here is CATKGLAGGFYNEQFF. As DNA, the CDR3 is TGTGCCACCAAGGGACTAGCGGGGGGATTCTACAATGAGCAGTTCTTC. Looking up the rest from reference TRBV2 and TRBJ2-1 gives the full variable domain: EPEVTQTPSHQVTQMGQEVILRCVPISNHLYFYWYRQILGQKVEFLVSFYNNEISEKSEIFDDQFSVERPDGSNFTLKIRSTKLEDSAMYFCATKGLAGGFYNEQFFGPGTRLTVL.

The CDR3 DNA follows: TGTGCCAGCAGCCAAGAAGGGACAGTAAGCTCCTACAATGAGCAGTTCTTC. It specifies CASSQEGTVSSYNEQFF. The V gene is TRBV4-2, the J gene TRBJ2-1; 7 nucleotides align to TRBD1. Germline V CDR1 and CDR2: LGHNA, YNFKEQ. V gave up 0 bases and J gave up 0 bases; unmatched junction bases: 5. This CDR3 region has 17 residues.

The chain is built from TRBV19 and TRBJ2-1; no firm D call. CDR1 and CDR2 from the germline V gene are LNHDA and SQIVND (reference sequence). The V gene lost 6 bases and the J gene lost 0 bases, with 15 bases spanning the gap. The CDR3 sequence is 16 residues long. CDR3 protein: CASRSPLESSYNEQFF. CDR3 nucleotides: TGTGCCAGTAGGTCCCCCCTGGAGAGCTCCTACAATGAGCAGTTCTTC.

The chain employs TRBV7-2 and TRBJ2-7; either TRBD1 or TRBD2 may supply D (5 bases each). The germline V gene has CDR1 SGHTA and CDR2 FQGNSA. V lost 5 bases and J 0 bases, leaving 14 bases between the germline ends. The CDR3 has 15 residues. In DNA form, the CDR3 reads TGTGCCAGCAGCACCCGGGACGGATACTCCTACGAGCAGTACTTC. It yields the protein CASSTRDGYSYEQYF. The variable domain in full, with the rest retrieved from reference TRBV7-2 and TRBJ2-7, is GAGVSQSPSNKVTEKGKDVELRCDPISGHTALYWYRQSLGQGLEFLIYFQGNSAPDKSGLPSDRFSAERTGGSVSTLTIQRTQQEDSAVYLCASSTRDGYSYEQYFGPGTRLTVT.

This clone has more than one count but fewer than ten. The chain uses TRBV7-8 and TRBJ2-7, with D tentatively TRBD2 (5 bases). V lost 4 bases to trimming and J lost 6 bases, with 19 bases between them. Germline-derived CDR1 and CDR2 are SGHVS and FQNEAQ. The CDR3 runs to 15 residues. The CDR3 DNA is TGTGCCAGCAGCTCCCCTTGGGAGAACGAACGCGAGCAGTACTTC. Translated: CASSSPWENEREQYF.

CDR3 in amino acids: CASSLAGNKGYTF. CDR3 nucleotides: TGTGCCAGCAGCTTAGCAGGGAATAAAGGCTACACCTTC. V usage is TRBV3-1 (or the pseudogene TRBV3-2) and J usage is TRBJ1-2, with D tentatively TRBD1 (5 bases). CDR1 is LGHDT, CDR2 YNNKEL, per germline (reference sequence). Trimming removed 5 bases from V and 8 bases from J, with 15 bases in between. The CDR3 length is 13 residues.

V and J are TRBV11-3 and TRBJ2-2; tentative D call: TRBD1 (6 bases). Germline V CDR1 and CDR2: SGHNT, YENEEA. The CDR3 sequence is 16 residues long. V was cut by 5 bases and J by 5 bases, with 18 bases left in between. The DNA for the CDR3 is TGTGCCAGCAGCCCCCTGGGACAAAGGGATACCGGGGAGCTGTTTTTT. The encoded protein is CASSPLGQRDTGELFF.

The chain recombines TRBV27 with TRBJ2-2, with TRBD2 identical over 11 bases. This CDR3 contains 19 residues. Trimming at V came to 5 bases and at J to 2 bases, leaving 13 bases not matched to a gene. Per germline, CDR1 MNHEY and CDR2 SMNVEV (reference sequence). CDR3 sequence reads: CASSTTAPLAGVNTGELFF. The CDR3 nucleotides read TGTGCCAGCAGTACCACCGCCCCACTAGCGGGAGTTAACACCGGGGAGCTGTTTTTT.

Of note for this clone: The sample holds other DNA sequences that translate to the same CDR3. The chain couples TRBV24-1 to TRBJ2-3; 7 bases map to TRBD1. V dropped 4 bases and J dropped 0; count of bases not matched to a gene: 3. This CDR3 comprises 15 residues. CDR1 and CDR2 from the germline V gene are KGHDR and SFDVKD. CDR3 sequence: CATSDPGQSTDTQYF. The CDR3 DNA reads TGTGCCACCAGTGACCCGGGACAGAGCACAGATACGCAGTATTTT.

The CDR3, as DNA: TGTGCCAGCAGCTTCGGTCAGGGGGTGAACACTGAAGCTTTCTTT. Its translation is CASSFGQGVNTEAFF. The V gene is TRBV5-4, the J gene TRBJ1-1, with TRBD1 matching 7 bases. Germline assignment: CDR1 SGHNT and CDR2 YYREEE (reference sequence). The V gene end was trimmed by 2 bases and the J gene end by 0 bases; junction bases not matched to a gene: 4. This CDR3 is built from 15 residues. Full variable domain (missing parts from reference TRBV5-4 and TRBJ1-1): ETGVTQSPTHLIKTRGQQVTLRCSSQSGHNTVSWYQQALGQGPQFIFQYYREEENGRGNFPPRFSGLQFPNYSSELNVNALELDDSALYLCASSFGQGVNTEAFFGQGTRLTVV.

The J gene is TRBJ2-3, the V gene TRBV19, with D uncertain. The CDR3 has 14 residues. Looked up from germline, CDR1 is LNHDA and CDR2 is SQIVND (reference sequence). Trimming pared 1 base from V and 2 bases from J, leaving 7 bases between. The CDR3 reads CASSIGQFTDTQYF. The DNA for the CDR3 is TGTGCCAGTAGTATAGGTCAGTTCACAGATACGCAGTATTTT.

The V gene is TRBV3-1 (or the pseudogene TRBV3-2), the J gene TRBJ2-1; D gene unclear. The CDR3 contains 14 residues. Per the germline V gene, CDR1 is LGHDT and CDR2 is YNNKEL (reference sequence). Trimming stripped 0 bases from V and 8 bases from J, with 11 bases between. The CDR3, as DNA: TGTGCCAGCAGCCAAGAGATAGCATTCGATGAGCAGTTCTTC. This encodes CASSQEIAFDEQFF.